Reported below is one TCR beta chain. The antigen remains undetermined. This entry comes from a study of cytomegalovirus exposure and HLA in healthy donors. Healthy people donating bone marrow made up the donors. The V segment lost 4 bases and the J segment 5 bases; nucleotides outside the gene matches: 8. The CDR3 runs to 14 residues. Germline V gene data show CDR1 as SGHRS and CDR2 as YFSETQ. Primers included in the PCR were 60 Vbeta and 13 Jbeta primers. This table comes from immunoSEQ multiplex PCR, and its TCRdb copy is limited to in-frame clones, with some not included. The sample lists around 130,000 clones, around 82% occurring once. Study-level points and caveats: A prior analysis recorded that most TCR beta V segments were productive about 90% or about 30% of the time. CMV serostatus was the only recorded immune exposure for donors. Reported results showed that the classifier diagnosed cytomegalovirus status with high specificity and sensitivity.

The receptor was isolated from a male donor in good health and CMV-seropositive. Material: PBMCs. The chain has TRBV5-1 and TRBJ2-7, with 8 bases identical to TRBD1. For the CDR3, the DNA is TGCGCCAGCAGCAAAGGGACAGGTGGCCACGAGCAGTACTTC. Residues: CASSKGTGGHEQYF.